The table lists the clone carrying this T cell receptor (beta chain) with a few counts. This record belongs to a study of blood T cell repertoires in COVID-19. Across the whole study: From T cells, B-cell-depleted T cells, or PBMCs came the material, which was cDNA or gDNA.

In the original analysis: How many nucleated cells were present was estimated from reference gene primer amplification. Produced via immunoSEQ multiplex PCR; TCRdb's table is partial and in-frame only. V, J and clone size derive from that table, while D and trimming were established from the DNA sequence. Of a few hundred thousand clones in the sample, 82% were seen once. This CDR3 region has 12 residues. The germline V gene encodes CDR1 SGHTA and CDR2 FQGNSA. Deletions cut 5 bases from V and 5 bases from J, with 8 bases between. One Seattle source followed patients from active infection through their disease course.

This clonotype was obtained from an elderly woman with COVID-19, enrolled during active disease. The genes are TRBV7-2 and TRBJ2-3, with D perhaps TRBD2 (5 bases). The sequenced material came from peripheral blood. This CDR3 reads CASSRGRDTQYF. The CDR3 bases are TGTGCCAGCAGCCGGGGTAGAGATACGCAGTATTTT.